This TCR beta chain was recovered during a study of blood T cell repertoires in COVID-19. V lost 3 bases to trimming and J lost 0 bases, with 9 bases between them. Germline loops: CDR1 SGHTA, CDR2 FQGNSA. The CDR3 totals 15 residues. Participants, 18 to 89 years old, spanned under 30 US areas. Clones were sequenced by immunoSEQ multiplex PCR, and TCRdb holds only the in-frame ones, with some missing. The sample has some 240,000 clones, over 75% seen once. Sequencing used PBMCs or T cells enriched from blood (not recorded which). V gene TRBV7-2 combines with J gene TRBJ1-5; weak D call: TRBD1 (5 bases). The origin of this receptor is a woman between 35 and 50 years old who had been exposed to COVID-19. CDR3 loop: CASSFRQGSNQPQHF. For the CDR3, the DNA is TGTGCCAGCAGCTTCCGGCAGGGTAGCAATCAGCCCCAGCATTTT. The full variable domain, with the rest looked up from reference TRBV7-2 and TRBJ1-5, is GAGVSQSPSNKVTEKGKDVELRCDPISGHTALYWYRQSLGQGLEFLIYFQGNSAPDKSGLPSDRFSAERTGGSVSTLTIQRTQQEDSAVYLCASSFRQGSNQPQHFGDGTRLSIL.